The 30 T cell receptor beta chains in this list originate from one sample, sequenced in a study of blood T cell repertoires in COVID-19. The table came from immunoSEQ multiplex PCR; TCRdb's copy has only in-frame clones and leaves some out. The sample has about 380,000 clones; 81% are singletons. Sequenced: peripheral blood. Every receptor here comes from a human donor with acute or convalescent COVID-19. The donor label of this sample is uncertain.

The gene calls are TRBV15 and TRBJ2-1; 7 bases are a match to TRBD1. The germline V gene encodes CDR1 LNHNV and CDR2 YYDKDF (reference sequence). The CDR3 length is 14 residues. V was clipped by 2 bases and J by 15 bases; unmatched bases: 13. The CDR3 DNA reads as TGTGCCACCAGCAGATACACCGACAGGGTATCAGGGTTCTTC. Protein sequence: CATSRYTDRVSGFF.

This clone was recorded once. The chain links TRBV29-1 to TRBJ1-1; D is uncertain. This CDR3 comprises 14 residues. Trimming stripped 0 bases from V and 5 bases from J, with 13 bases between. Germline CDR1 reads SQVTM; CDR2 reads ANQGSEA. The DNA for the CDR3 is TGCAGCGTTGAAGATCTTAAGGCTAGAACTGAAGCTTTCTTT. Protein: CSVEDLKARTEAFF.

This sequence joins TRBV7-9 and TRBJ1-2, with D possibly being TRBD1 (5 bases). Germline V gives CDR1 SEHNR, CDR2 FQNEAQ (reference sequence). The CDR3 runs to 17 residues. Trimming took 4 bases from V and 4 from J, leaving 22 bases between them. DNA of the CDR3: TGTGCCAGCAGCTCCACCGGGGGGTCGGAGATCTTCTATGGCTACACCTTC. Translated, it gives CASSSTGGSEIFYGYTF.

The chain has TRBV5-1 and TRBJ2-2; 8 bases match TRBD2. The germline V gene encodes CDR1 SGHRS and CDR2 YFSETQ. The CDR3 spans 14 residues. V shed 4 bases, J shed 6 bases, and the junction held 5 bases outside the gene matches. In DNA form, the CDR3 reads TGCGCCAGCAGCCCCCTCGGGGGGGCCGGGGAGCTGTTTTTT. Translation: CASSPLGGAGELFF.

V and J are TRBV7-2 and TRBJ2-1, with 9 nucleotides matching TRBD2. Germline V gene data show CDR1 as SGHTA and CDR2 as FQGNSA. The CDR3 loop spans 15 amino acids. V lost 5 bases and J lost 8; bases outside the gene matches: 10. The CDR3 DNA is TGTGCCAGCAGCCTGACCCCCTTAGCGGGAGATGAGCAGTTCTTC. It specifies CASSLTPLAGDEQFF.

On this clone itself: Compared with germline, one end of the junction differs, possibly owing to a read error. The CDR3 DNA reads as TGTGCCAGCAGCCAAGATGCGGGACTACCGTCCTCCTTC. This encodes CASSQDAGLPSSF. The V and J genes are TRBV4-2 and TRBJ1-2, with D possibly matching TRBD1 (5 bases). CDR3 length: 13 residues. Germline V gene data show CDR1 as LGHNA and CDR2 as YNFKEQ.

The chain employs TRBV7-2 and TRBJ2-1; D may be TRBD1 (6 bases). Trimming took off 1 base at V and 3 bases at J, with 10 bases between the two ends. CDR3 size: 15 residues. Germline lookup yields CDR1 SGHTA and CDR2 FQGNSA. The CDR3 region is CASSLGRGGYNEQFF. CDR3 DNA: TGTGCCAGCAGCTTAGGTAGAGGGGGCTACAATGAGCAGTTCTTC.

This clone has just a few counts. The CDR3 DNA sequence: TGTGCCAGCAGCCAAGATGGGGACGTAATTGGACAGGGATGGACTGAAGCTTTCTTT. This gives the protein CASSQDGDVIGQGWTEAFF. V usage is TRBV4-2 and J usage is TRBJ1-1, with 8 bases lining up with TRBD1. CDR1 is LGHNA and CDR2 is YNFKEQ in the germline V gene. The CDR3 is 19 residues long. The V gene end was trimmed by 0 bases and the J gene end by 5 bases; junction bases not matched to a gene: 17.

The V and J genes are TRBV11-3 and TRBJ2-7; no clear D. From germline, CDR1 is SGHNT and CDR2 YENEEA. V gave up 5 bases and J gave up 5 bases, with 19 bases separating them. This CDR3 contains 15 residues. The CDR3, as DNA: TGTGCCAGCAGCCCCTCCTTAGGCCGCGGCAACGAGCAGTACTTC. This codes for CASSPSLGRGNEQYF.

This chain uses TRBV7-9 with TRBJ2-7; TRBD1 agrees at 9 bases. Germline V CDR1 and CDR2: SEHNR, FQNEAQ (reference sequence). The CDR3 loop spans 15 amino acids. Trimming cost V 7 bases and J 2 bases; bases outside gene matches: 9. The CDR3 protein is CASTETGTGTYEQYF. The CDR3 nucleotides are TGTGCCAGCACCGAAACCGGGACAGGGACCTACGAGCAGTACTTC.

CDR3 loop: CAWRQGPGTTIYF. CDR3 DNA: TGTGCCTGGCGACAGGGGCCCGGGACCACCATATATTTT. This sequence joins TRBV30 and TRBJ1-3, with 8 positions matching TRBD1. The CDR3 consists of 13 residues. V shed 5 bases and J 9 bases; nucleotides not matched to a gene: 9. Germline V gives CDR1 GTSNPN, CDR2 SVGIG (reference sequence).

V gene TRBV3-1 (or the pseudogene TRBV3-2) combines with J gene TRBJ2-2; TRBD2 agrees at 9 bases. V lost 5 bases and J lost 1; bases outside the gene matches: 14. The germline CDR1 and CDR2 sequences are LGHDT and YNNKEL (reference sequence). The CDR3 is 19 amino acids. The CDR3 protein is CASSSTAGGTDLNTGELFF. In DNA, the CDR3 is TGTGCCAGCAGCTCAACAGCGGGGGGCACTGATCTGAACACCGGGGAGCTGTTTTTT.

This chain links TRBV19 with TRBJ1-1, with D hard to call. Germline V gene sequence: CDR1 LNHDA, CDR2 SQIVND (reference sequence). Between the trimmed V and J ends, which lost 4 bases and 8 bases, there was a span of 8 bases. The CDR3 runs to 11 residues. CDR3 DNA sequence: TGTGCCAGTAGTAGTCGGTTGGAAGCTTTCTTT. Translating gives CASSSRLEAFF.

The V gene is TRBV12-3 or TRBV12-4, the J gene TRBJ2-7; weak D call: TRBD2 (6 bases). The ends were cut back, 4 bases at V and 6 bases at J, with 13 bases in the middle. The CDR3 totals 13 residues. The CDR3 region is CASSSSTRSEQYF. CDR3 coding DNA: TGTGCCAGCAGTTCCTCGACTAGATCCGAGCAGTACTTC.

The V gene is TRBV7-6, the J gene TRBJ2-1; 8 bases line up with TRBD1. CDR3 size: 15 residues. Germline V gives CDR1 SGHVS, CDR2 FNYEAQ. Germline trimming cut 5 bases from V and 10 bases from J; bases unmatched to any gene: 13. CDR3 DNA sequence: TGTGCCAGCAGCCCAGGACAGGGTTGGGGGTGGGAGCAGTTCTTC. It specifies CASSPGQGWGWEQFF.

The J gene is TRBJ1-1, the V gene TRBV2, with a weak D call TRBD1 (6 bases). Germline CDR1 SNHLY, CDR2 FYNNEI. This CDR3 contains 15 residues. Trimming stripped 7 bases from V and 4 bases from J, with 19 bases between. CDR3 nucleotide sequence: TGTGCCAGCATTTACTATTGGACAGCCGGCACTGAAGCTTTCTTT. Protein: CASIYYWTAGTEAFF.

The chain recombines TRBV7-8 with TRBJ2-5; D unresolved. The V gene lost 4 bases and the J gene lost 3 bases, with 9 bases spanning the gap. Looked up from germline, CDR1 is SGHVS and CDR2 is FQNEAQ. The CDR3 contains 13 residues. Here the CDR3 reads CASSYTAEETQYF. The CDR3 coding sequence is TGTGCCAGCAGCTATACAGCCGAAGAGACCCAGTACTTC.

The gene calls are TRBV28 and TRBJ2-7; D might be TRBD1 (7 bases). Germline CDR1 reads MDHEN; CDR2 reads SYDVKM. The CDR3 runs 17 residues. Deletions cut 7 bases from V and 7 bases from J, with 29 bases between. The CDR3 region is CASNTGDSRLWWGEQYF. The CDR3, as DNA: TGTGCCAGCAACACAGGGGACTCTCGTCTTTGGTGGGGGGAGCAGTACTTC.

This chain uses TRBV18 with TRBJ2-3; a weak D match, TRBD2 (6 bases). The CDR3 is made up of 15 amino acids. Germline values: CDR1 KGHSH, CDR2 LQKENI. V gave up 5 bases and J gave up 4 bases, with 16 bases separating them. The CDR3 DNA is TGTGCCAGCTCATCACAGGCACTAGCTGCAGATACGCAGTATTTT. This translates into CASSSQALAADTQYF.

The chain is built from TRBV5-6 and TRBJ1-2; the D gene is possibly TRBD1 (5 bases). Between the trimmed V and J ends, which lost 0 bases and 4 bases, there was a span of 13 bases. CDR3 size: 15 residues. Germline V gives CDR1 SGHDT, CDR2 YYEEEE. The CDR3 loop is CASSLVRGVGYGYTF. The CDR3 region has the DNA TGTGCCAGCAGCTTGGTCCGGGGGGTAGGCTATGGCTACACCTTC.

DNA of the CDR3: TGTGCCAGCAGTTTCCTGGACAGGGTAACTGGCTACACCTTC. This gives the protein CASSFLDRVTGYTF. J is TRBJ1-2 and V is TRBV28; TRBD1 aligns across 8 bases. Germline values: CDR1 MDHEN, CDR2 SYDVKM. Trimming at V came to 3 bases and at J to 7 bases, leaving 7 bases not matched to a gene. The length of the CDR3 is 14 residues.

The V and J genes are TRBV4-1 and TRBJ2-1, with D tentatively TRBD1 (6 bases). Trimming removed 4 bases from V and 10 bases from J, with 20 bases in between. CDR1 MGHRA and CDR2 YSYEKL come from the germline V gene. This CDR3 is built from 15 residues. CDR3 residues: CASSPNWDTRGEQFF. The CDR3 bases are TGCGCCAGCAGCCCAAACTGGGACACCAGAGGGGAGCAGTTCTTC.

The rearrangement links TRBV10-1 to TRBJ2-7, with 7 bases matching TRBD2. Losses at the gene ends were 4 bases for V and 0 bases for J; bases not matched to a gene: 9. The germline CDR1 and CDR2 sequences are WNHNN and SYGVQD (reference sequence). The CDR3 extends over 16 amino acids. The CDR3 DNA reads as TGCGCCAGCAGTGGAATAAAGCGGGGTTCCTCCTACGAGCAGTACTTC. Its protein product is CASSGIKRGSSYEQYF.

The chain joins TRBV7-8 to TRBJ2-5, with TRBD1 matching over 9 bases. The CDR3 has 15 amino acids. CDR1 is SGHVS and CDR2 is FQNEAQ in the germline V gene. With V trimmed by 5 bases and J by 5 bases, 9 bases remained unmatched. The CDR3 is CASSPPGTGWETQYF. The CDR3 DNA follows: TGTGCCAGCAGCCCCCCCGGGACAGGGTGGGAGACCCAGTACTTC.

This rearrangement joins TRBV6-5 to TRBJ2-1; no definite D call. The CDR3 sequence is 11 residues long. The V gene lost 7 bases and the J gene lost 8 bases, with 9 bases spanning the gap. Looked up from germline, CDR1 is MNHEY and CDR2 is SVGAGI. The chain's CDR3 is CASKAVHEQFF. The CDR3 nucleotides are TGTGCCAGCAAGGCGGTGCATGAGCAGTTCTTC.

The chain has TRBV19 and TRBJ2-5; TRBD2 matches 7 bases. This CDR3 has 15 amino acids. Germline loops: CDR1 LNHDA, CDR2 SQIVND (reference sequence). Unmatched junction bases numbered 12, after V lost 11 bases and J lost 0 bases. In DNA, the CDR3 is TGTGCCTCAGCGAGGACACTAGCGTACCAAGAGACCCAGTACTTC. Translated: CASARTLAYQETQYF.

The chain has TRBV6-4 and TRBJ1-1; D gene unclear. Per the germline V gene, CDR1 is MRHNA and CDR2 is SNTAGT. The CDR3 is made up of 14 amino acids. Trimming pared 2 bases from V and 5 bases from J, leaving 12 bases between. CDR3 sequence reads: CASSDEGGRTEAFF. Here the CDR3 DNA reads TGTGCCAGCAGTGACGAGGGAGGAAGGACTGAAGCTTTCTTT.

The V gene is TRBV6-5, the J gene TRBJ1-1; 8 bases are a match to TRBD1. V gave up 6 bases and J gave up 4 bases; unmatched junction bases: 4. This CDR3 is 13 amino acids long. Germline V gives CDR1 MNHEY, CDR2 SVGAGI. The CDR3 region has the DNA TGTGCCAGCAGCATTGACAGGGGCACTGAAGCTTTCTTT. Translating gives CASSIDRGTEAFF.

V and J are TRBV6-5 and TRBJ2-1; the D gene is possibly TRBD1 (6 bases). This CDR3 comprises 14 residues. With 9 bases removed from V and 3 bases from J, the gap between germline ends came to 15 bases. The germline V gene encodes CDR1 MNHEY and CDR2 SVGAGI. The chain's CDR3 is CASSKGVNYNEQFF. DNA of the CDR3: TGTGCCAGTTCTAAGGGGGTAAACTACAATGAGCAGTTCTTC.

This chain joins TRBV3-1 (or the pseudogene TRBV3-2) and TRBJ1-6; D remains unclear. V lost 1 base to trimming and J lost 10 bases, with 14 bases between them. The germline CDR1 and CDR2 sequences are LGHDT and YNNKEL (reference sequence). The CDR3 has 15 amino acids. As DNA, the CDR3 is TGTGCCAGCAGCCAAGGGTCTCGGAGGACCTCACCCCTCCACTTT. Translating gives CASSQGSRRTSPLHF.